This T cell receptor (beta chain) comes out of a study of T cell changes during pregnancy in multiple sclerosis. Trimming removed 4 bases from V and 4 bases from J; junction bases left unmatched: 4. The CDR3 spans 15 residues. The V gene's germline CDR1 is SGHAT and CDR2 FQNNGV. Assay used: immunoSEQ multiplex PCR; TCRdb lists only in-frame clones, some missing. The top ten clones hold less than 1.5% of a sample with around 44,000 clones, around 89% of them seen once. This clone was seen only once. The clonotype originates from a female donor with multiple sclerosis, enrolled in a pregnancy study. Sequencing used CD4+ T cells from peripheral blood mononuclear cells, obtained in the second trimester of pregnancy. V and J are TRBV11-2 and TRBJ2-1; TRBD2 matches 10 bases. Here the CDR3 DNA reads TGTGCCAGCAGCTCTCTAGCGGGGGCATACAATGAGCAGTTCTTC. Translating it yields CASSSLAGAYNEQFF. Complete variable domain (other parts from reference TRBV11-2 and TRBJ2-1): EAGVAQSPRYKIIEKRQSVAFWCNPISGHATLYWYQQILGQGPKLLIQFQNNGVVDDSQLPKDRFSAERLKGVDSTLKIQPAKLEDSAVYLCASSSLAGAYNEQFFGPGTRLTVL.